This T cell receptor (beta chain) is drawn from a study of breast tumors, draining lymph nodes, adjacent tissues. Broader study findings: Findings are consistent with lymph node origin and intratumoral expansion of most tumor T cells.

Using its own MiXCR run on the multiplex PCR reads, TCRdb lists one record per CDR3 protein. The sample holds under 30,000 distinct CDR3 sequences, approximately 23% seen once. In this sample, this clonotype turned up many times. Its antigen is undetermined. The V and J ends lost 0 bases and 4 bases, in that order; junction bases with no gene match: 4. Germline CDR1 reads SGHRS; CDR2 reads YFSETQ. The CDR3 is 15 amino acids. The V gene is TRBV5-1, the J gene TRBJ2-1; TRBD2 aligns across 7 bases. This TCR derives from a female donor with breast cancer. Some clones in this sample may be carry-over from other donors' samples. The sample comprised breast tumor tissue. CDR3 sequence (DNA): TGCGCCAGCAGCTTGGTTTCTAGCGGATACAATGAGCAGTTCTTC. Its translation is CASSLVSSGYNEQFF.